Sequencing of this T cell receptor beta chain was carried out in a study of breast tumors, draining lymph nodes, adjacent tissues (dated by TCRdb to the mid-2010s). Regarding the complete study: Breast cancer patients provided tumor, adjacent nontumor tissue and axillary lymph nodes, and the study compared the TCR beta repertoires across these three sources. The study was designed to assess the relationships and possible T-cell exchange between tumor, surrounding tissue and draining lymph node repertoires in human breast cancer.

Sequenced on an Illumina HiSeq 2000. Multiplex PCR amplification was used to generate the TCR beta chain libraries. The amplified TCR beta chain products were analyzed by high-throughput sequencing. Through fastp at Q25 and MiXCR, TCRdb rebuilt clones from the public reads, retaining in-frame beta chains. Every distinct CDR3 protein forms one entry, paired with its most common genes and DNA. Recorded for this sample are about 130,000 distinct CDR3 sequences; approximately 21% of them occurred a single time. The top ten hold about 2.2% of the sample. The lymph node samples were taken from the axillary draining lymph nodes of breast cancer patients. The table lists this clonotype with a count of one. Its antigen is currently not known. Base qualities were left out, and no much larger clone turns up one base away. A single read counts as weak evidence. General conclusions and limits of the study: The study presented the conclusion that tumor T cells originate in lymph nodes as consistent with a hypothesis, not as something directly demonstrated. In luminal-like breast cancer, tumor and nontumor tissue repertoires resembled each other significantly more than in basal-like breast cancer. Tumors showed preferential V and J gene usage, and their T-cell repertoire diversity fell below that of lymph nodes yet above that of nontumor tissue. The data were considered consistent with the idea that most tumor T cells come from the lymph node and then expand in tumor tissue.

From the germline V gene, CDR1 is KGHSH and CDR2 is LQKENI. V has 2 bases trimmed and J has 4 bases trimmed; junction bases matching no gene number 11. Including the terminal cysteine and phenylalanine, the CDR3 comprises 17 residues. The kept DNA is CDR3 alone, 51 bases in frame from the first base. Sequenced sample: axillary lymph node tissue. The chain is assembled from TRBV18 and TRBJ2-3, and 8 junction bases match TRBD2. This clonotype originated in a female donor with breast cancer. Some clones in this sample may be carry-over from other donors' samples. The CDR3 corresponds to CASSPRRWGTRADTQYF. The bases are TGTGCCAGCTCACCAAGACGTTGGGGGACTAGAGCAGATACGCAGTATTTT.